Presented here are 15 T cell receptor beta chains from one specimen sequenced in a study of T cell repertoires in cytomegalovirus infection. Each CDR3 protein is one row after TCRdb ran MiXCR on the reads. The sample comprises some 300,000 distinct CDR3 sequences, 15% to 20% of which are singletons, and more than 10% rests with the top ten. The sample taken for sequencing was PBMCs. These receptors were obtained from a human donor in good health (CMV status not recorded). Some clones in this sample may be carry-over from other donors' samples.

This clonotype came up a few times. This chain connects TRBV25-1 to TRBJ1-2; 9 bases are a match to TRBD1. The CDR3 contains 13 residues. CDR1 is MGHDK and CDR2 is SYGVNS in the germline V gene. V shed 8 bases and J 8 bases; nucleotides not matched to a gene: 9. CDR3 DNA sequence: TGTGCCAGCGGACTACAGGGGGCGGACGGCTACACCTTC. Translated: CASGLQGADGYTF.

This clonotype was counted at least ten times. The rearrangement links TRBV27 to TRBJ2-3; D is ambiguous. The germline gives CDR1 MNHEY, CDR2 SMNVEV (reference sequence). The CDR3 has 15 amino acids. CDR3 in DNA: TGTGCTCTCTCCCAGCTAGTGTGGGACACAGATACGCAGTATTTT. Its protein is CALSQLVWDTDTQYF.

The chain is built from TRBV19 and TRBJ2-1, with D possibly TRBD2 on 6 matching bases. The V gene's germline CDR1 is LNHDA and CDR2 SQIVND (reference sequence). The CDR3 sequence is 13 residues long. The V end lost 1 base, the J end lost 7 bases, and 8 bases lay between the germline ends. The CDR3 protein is CASSIGGVNEQFF. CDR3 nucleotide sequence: TGTGCCAGTAGTATAGGGGGGGTGAATGAGCAGTTCTTC.

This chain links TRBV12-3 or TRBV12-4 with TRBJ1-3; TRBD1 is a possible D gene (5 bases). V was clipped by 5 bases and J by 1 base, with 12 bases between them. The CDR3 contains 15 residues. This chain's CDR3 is CASSPRAPSGNTIYF. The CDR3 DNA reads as TGTGCCAGCAGTCCCAGGGCCCCGTCTGGAAACACCATATATTTT.

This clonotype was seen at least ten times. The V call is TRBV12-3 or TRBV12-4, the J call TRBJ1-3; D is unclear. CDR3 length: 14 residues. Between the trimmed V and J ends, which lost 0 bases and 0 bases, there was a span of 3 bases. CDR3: CASSLAISGNTIYF. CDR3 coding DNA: TGTGCCAGCAGTTTAGCAATCTCTGGAAACACCATATATTTT.

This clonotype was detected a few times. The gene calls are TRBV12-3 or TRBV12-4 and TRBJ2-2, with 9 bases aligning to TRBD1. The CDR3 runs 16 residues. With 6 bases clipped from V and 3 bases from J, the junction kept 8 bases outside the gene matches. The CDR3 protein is CASRLSGTGHTGELFF. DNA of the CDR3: TGTGCCAGCAGATTATCCGGGACAGGGCACACCGGGGAGCTGTTTTTT.

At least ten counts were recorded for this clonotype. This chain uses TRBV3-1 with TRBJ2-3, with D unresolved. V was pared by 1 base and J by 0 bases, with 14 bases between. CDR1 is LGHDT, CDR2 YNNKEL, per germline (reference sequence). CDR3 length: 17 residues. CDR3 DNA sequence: TGTGCCAGCAGCCAAGGATTAAGGAGTTTGAGCACAGATACGCAGTATTTT. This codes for CASSQGLRSLSTDTQYF.

CDR3 residues: CASSITSGGARSTDTQYF. CDR3 in DNA: TGTGCCAGTAGTATCACTAGCGGGGGGGCCCGGAGCACAGATACGCAGTATTTT. The chain has TRBV19 and TRBJ2-3; 13 nucleotides agree with TRBD2. The CDR3 length is 18 residues. Losses at the gene ends were 3 bases for V and 0 bases for J; bases not matched to a gene: 6. Germline loops: CDR1 LNHDA, CDR2 SQIVND (reference sequence).

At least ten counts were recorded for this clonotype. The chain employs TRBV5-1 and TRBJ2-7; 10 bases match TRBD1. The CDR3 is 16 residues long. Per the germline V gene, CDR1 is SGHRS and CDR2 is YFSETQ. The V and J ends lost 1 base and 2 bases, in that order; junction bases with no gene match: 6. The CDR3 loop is CASSLMGTGDTYEQYF. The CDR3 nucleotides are TGCGCCAGCAGCTTGATGGGGACAGGGGATACCTACGAGCAGTACTTC.

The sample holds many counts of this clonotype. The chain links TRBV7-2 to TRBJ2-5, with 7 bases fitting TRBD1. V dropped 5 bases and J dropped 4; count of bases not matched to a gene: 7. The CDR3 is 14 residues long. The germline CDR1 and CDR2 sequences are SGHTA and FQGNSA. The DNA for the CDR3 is TGTGCCAGCAGCAGACAGGGTGAAGGAGAGACCCAGTACTTC. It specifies CASSRQGEGETQYF.

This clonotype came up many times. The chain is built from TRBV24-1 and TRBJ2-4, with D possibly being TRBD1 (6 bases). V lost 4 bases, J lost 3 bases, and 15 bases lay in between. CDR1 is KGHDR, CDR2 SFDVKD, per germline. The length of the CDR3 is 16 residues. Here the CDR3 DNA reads TGTGCCACCAGTGAGTCAGGGGAGATGGGCAAAAACATTCAGTACTTC. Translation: CATSESGEMGKNIQYF.

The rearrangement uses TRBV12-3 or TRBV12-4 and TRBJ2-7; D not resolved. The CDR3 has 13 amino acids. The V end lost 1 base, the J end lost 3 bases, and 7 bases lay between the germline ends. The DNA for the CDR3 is TGTGCCAGCAGTTTAGGGTTCTACTACGAGCAGTACTTC. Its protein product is CASSLGFYYEQYF.

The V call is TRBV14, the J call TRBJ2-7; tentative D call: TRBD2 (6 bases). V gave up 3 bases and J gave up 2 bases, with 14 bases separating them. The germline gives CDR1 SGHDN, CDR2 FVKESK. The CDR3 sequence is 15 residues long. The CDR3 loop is CASSHRAGRPYEQYF. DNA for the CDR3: TGTGCCAGCAGCCATCGGGCAGGGAGGCCCTACGAGCAGTACTTC.

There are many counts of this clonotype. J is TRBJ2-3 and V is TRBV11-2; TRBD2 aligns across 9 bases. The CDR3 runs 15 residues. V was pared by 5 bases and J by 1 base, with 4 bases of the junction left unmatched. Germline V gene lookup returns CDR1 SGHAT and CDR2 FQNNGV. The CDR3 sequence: CASSEVAGGTDTQYF. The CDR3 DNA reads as TGTGCCAGCAGCGAAGTAGCGGGGGGCACAGATACGCAGTATTTT.

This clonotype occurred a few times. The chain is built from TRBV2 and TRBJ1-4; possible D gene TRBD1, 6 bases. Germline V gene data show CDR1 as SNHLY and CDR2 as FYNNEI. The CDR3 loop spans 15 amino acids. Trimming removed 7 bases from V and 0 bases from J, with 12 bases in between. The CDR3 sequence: CASNPEGATNEKLFF. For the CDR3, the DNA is TGTGCCAGCAACCCAGAGGGGGCAACTAATGAAAAACTGTTTTTT. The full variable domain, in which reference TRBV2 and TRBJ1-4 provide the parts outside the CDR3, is EPEVTQTPSHQVTQMGQEVILRCVPISNHLYFYWYRQILGQKVEFLVSFYNNEISEKSEIFDDQFSVERPDGSNFTLKIRSTKLEDSAMYFCASNPEGATNEKLFFGSGTQLSVL.